Shown below are 21 T cell receptor beta chains from a single sample sequenced in a study of cytomegalovirus exposure and HLA in healthy donors. The study ran its PCR with 60 Vbeta and 13 Jbeta primers. The method was immunoSEQ multiplex PCR; TCRdb's version includes in-frame clones alone and lacks a portion of them. This repertoire shows 90,000 to 150,000 clones, 50% to 65% found once; its top ten account for more than 8%. Sequencing was done on a sample of PBMCs. Receptors originate from a middle-aged man in good health and CMV-seropositive.

The V and J genes are TRBV18 and TRBJ2-5; D perhaps matches TRBD2 (6 bases). The CDR3 sequence is 14 residues long. The germline CDR1 and CDR2 sequences are KGHSH and LQKENI. Trimming shortened V by 4 bases and J by 0 bases, and 9 bases separated the two germline ends. The CDR3 loop is CASSQASDQETQYF. The CDR3 DNA reads TGTGCCAGCTCACAAGCTAGCGACCAAGAGACCCAGTACTTC.

The rearrangement uses TRBV6-5 and TRBJ2-3; 10 bases agree with TRBD1. This CDR3 region has 14 residues. Germline values: CDR1 MNHEY, CDR2 SVGAGI. V was clipped by 4 bases and J by 4 bases; unmatched bases: 2. The CDR3: CASSSGQGPDTQYF. CDR3 DNA sequence: TGTGCCAGCAGTTCGGGACAGGGGCCAGATACGCAGTATTTT.

This chain connects TRBV11-3 to TRBJ1-1, with D perhaps TRBD1 (5 bases). Trimming took off 5 bases at V and 6 bases at J, with 16 bases between the two ends. This CDR3 has 14 amino acids. CDR1 and CDR2 from the germline V gene are SGHNT and YENEEA. This CDR3 is CASSPGVPGAEAFF. The DNA for the CDR3 is TGTGCCAGCAGCCCGGGGGTCCCGGGGGCTGAAGCTTTCTTT.

The chain combines TRBV18 with TRBJ2-7, with 7 bases aligning to TRBD1. J lost 0 bases, V lost 3 bases, and 5 bases had no gene match. This CDR3 comprises 15 residues. CDR1 and CDR2 from the germline V gene are KGHSH and LQKENI. The CDR3 sequence: CASSPSRDSSYEQYF. CDR3 in DNA: TGTGCCAGCTCACCCTCCCGGGACAGCTCCTACGAGCAGTACTTC.

This clone was detected only once. The chain combines TRBV9 with TRBJ2-2; 10 bases are a match to TRBD1. The V and J ends lost 2 bases and 7 bases, in that order; junction bases with no gene match: 5. Germline CDR1 is SGDLS and CDR2 is YYNGEE. This CDR3 is built from 15 residues. CDR3 coding DNA: TGTGCCAGCAGCGTCGACAGGGGGCGCATCGGGGAGCTGTTTTTT. This codes for CASSVDRGRIGELFF.

The V and J genes are TRBV2 and TRBJ2-3; 7 nucleotides line up with TRBD1. J was trimmed by 3 bases and V by 8 bases; bases with no gene match: 8. The CDR3 is 14 residues long. The germline V gene has CDR1 SNHLY and CDR2 FYNNEI. This CDR3 is CASRQGRGTDTQYF. DNA for the CDR3: TGTGCCAGCCGACAGGGTAGAGGGACAGATACGCAGTATTTT.

This clone was observed a few times. V gene TRBV5-4 combines with J gene TRBJ2-1, with no clear D. Trimming cost V 0 bases and J 10 bases, with 11 bases left between them. Per germline, CDR1 SGHNT and CDR2 YYREEE (reference sequence). This CDR3 has 13 amino acids. The CDR3 nucleotides read TGTGCCAGCAGCTTGGTCACGGTCGGGGAGCAGTTCTTC. Encoded protein: CASSLVTVGEQFF.

The chain links TRBV7-8 to TRBJ1-4; D not certain. Trimming took off 7 bases at V and 4 bases at J, with 13 bases between the two ends. The CDR3 is 14 amino acids. The germline V gene encodes CDR1 SGHVS and CDR2 FQNEAQ. The CDR3 protein is CASTQAGFNEKLFF. The CDR3 nucleotides are TGTGCCAGCACCCAAGCAGGCTTTAATGAAAAACTGTTTTTT.

This clone occurred a few times. The V gene is TRBV9, the J gene TRBJ2-7; 8 bases agree with TRBD2. From germline, CDR1 is SGDLS and CDR2 YYNGEE. V trimming: 0 bases; J trimming: 5 bases; junction bases outside the gene matches: 4. CDR3 length: 14 residues. The CDR3 sequence is CASSVGGGTHEQYF. CDR3 in DNA: TGTGCCAGCAGCGTAGGCGGGGGGACGCACGAGCAGTACTTC.

This clone was picked up one time. This rearrangement joins TRBV7-7 to TRBJ2-1; the match to TRBD2 covers 8 bases. The length of the CDR3 is 13 residues. Germline trimming cut 3 bases from V and 10 bases from J; bases unmatched to any gene: 5. Per germline, CDR1 SSHAT and CDR2 FNYEAQ (reference sequence). CDR3 residues: CASSFISGGEQFF. CDR3 DNA sequence: TGTGCCAGCAGCTTTATTTCGGGGGGGGAGCAGTTCTTC.

The chain joins TRBV6-5 to TRBJ1-1; tentative D call: TRBD1 (6 bases). There are 15 residues in the CDR3. Germline lookup yields CDR1 MNHEY and CDR2 SVGAGI. Trimming left V 5 bases short and J 1 base short, with 14 bases between. CDR3 amino acids: CASSQTGHRNTEAFF. DNA for the CDR3: TGTGCCAGCAGTCAGACGGGACACCGGAACACTGAAGCTTTCTTT.

This clone has more than one count but fewer than ten. This chain links TRBV6-5 with TRBJ2-2; a weak D match, TRBD2 (6 bases). Trimming stripped 0 bases from V and 4 bases from J, with 12 bases between. From germline, CDR1 is MNHEY and CDR2 SVGAGI. The CDR3 has 16 residues. CDR3 sequence (DNA): TGTGCCAGCAGTTACTCCCCGGCGGGACTCACCGGGGAGCTGTTTTTT. This gives the protein CASSYSPAGLTGELFF.

The count of this clone is one. The CDR3 loop reads CASSLGQGGYEQYF. The CDR3 DNA reads as TGCGCCAGCAGCTTGGGACAGGGCGGCTACGAGCAGTACTTC. The chain recombines TRBV5-1 with TRBJ2-7; 7 bases map to TRBD1. The CDR3 totals 14 residues. From germline, CDR1 is SGHRS and CDR2 YFSETQ. J lost 3 bases, V lost 0 bases, and 3 bases had no gene match.

J is TRBJ2-3 and V is TRBV27; 10 positions match TRBD2. Germline CDR1 and CDR2: MNHEY and SMNVEV (reference sequence). The V segment lost 0 bases and the J segment 6 bases; nucleotides outside the gene matches: 6. This CDR3 has 16 residues. The CDR3 nucleotides are TGTGCCAGCAGTTTATCGCTAGCGGGAGCCTACGATACGCAGTATTTT. It translates to CASSLSLAGAYDTQYF.

The rearrangement uses TRBV5-1 and TRBJ2-1; D call uncertain. Trimming stripped 1 base from V and 0 bases from J, with 8 bases between. This CDR3 spans 15 amino acids. Germline CDR1 and CDR2: SGHRS and YFSETQ. The CDR3 sequence is CASSLMADSYNEQFF. The CDR3 DNA sequence: TGCGCCAGCAGCTTGATGGCGGACTCCTACAATGAGCAGTTCTTC.

The J gene is TRBJ1-3, the V gene TRBV7-2; D remains unclear. This CDR3 is 15 amino acids long. Trimming took off 3 bases at V and 4 bases at J, with 13 bases between the two ends. Germline loops: CDR1 SGHTA, CDR2 FQGNSA. CDR3 DNA sequence: TGTGCCAGCAGCTTGGCACAATATCCAGGAAACACCATATATTTT. It yields the protein CASSLAQYPGNTIYF.

The rearrangement links TRBV7-9 to TRBJ2-7; 10 bases agree with TRBD2. V shed 0 bases, J shed 3 bases, and the junction held 2 bases outside the gene matches. The CDR3 totals 15 residues. The germline gives CDR1 SEHNR, CDR2 FQNEAQ (reference sequence). This CDR3 reads CASSLAGTSVYEQYF. The CDR3 region has the DNA TGTGCCAGCAGCTTAGCCGGGACTAGCGTCTACGAGCAGTACTTC.

The chain couples TRBV4-2 to TRBJ2-1, with 10 bases fitting TRBD2. Germline V CDR1 and CDR2: LGHNA, YNFKEQ. Trimming took 8 bases from V and 6 from J; bases not matched to a gene: 10. The CDR3 spans 15 residues. The CDR3 is CASGSSGSYGNEQFF. The CDR3 DNA is TGTGCCAGCGGCTCTAGCGGGAGTTACGGCAATGAGCAGTTCTTC.

The chain links TRBV7-2 to TRBJ2-7, with 13 bases that match TRBD2. The CDR3 is 16 residues long. Losses at the gene ends were 4 bases for V and 7 bases for J; bases not matched to a gene: 10. Germline V lookup: CDR1 SGHTA, CDR2 FQGNSA. The DNA for the CDR3 is TGTGCCAGCAGCTGGGGACTAGCGGGACCCGTTAGGGAGCAGTACTTC. It encodes CASSWGLAGPVREQYF.

V usage is TRBV27 and J usage is TRBJ1-2; a weak D match, TRBD1 (5 bases). This CDR3 contains 15 residues. V was shortened by 3 bases and J by 3 bases, with 14 bases between the two germline ends. CDR1 and CDR2 (germline): MNHEY, SMNVEV (reference sequence). This CDR3 is CASSFAGQGYYGYTF. As DNA, the CDR3 is TGTGCCAGCAGTTTTGCTGGACAAGGGTACTATGGCTACACCTTC.

This chain links TRBV28 with TRBJ2-3; 7 bases map to TRBD2. With V trimmed by 1 base and J by 2 bases, 6 bases remained unmatched. Germline V gene sequence: CDR1 MDHEN, CDR2 SYDVKM. The CDR3 spans 16 residues. The CDR3 region is CASSLLDLAATDTQYF. CDR3 sequence (DNA): TGTGCCAGCAGTTTATTGGACCTAGCGGCCACAGATACGCAGTATTTT. Looking up the rest from reference TRBV28 and TRBJ2-3 gives the full variable domain: DVKVTQSSRYLVKRTGEKVFLECVQDMDHENMFWYRQDPGLGLRLIYFSYDVKMKEKGDIPEGYSVSREKKERFSLILESASTNQTSMYLCASSLLDLAATDTQYFGPGTRLTVL.